These 10 T cell receptor beta chains came from one sample sequenced in a study of regulatory T cells in long-lasting Graves disease. The TCR beta library used iRepertoire HTBI primers with Arm-PCR amplification of CDR3. TCRdb processed the multiplex PCR reads anew with MiXCR; each CDR3 protein has one entry. Here the sample spans roughly 400,000 distinct CDR3 sequences, less than 25% being singletons. Time point defined: persistent/refractory GD, antithyroid drugs over 5 years with positive TRAb. Construction of the TCR library relied on RNA isolated from PBMCs. The sequences come from peripheral blood mononuclear cells (PBMCs), collected when the disease was refractory, from a patient treated with antithyroid drugs. Receptors originate from a female donor with Graves disease.

This rearrangement joins TRBV20-1 to TRBJ1-3; unclear D gene. Between the trimmed V and J ends, which lost 0 bases and 2 bases, there was a span of 11 bases. This CDR3 region has 15 residues. Germline lookup yields CDR1 DFQATT and CDR2 SNEGSKA (reference sequence). This CDR3 reads CSARDHGGTGNTIYF. As DNA, the CDR3 is TGCAGTGCTAGAGATCATGGTGGAACTGGAAACACCATATATTTT.

V usage is TRBV19 and J usage is TRBJ1-1; perhaps TRBD1 as D (5 bases). This CDR3 region has 15 residues. The germline V gene encodes CDR1 LNHDA and CDR2 SQIVND (reference sequence). Trimming took off 1 base at V and 4 bases at J, with 13 bases between the two ends. The CDR3 DNA sequence: TGTGCCAGTAGTATAGGACAGACCGGCATCACTGAAGCTTTCTTT. This sequence encodes CASSIGQTGITEAFF.

The sample holds many counts of this clonotype. V usage is TRBV6-1 and J usage is TRBJ2-5; TRBD1 aligns across 8 bases. CDR1 and CDR2 (germline): MNHNS, SASEGT. With 1 base clipped from V and 3 bases from J, the junction kept 7 bases outside the gene matches. The CDR3 length is 16 residues. CDR3 bases: TGTGCCAGCAGTGAAGAATCCGGGACAGGTGAAGAGACCCAGTACTTC. Translated, it gives CASSEESGTGEETQYF.

Many counts were recorded for this clonotype. V usage is TRBV7-2 and J usage is TRBJ2-5, with 10 nucleotides matching TRBD2. The CDR3 sequence is 18 residues long. Germline loops: CDR1 SGHTA, CDR2 FQGNSA. Trimming cost V 0 bases and J 2 bases; bases outside gene matches: 9. Written as DNA, the CDR3 is TGTGCCAGCAGCTTAGCGGCTAGCGGGAGTAGTTGGCAAGAGACCCAGTACTTC. Translated: CASSLAASGSSWQETQYF.

This clonotype has a handful of counts. The J gene is TRBJ2-7, the V gene TRBV29-1, with 8 bases identical to TRBD1. The CDR3 contains 14 residues. CDR1 and CDR2 (germline): SQVTM, ANQGSEA. Trimming took 0 bases from V and 7 from J; bases not matched to a gene: 8. The CDR3 sequence is CSVEDLGTGVEQYF. In DNA form, the CDR3 reads TGCAGCGTTGAAGATCTTGGGACAGGTGTAGAGCAGTACTTC.

The chain couples TRBV20-1 to TRBJ1-1; no firm D call. The CDR3 has 14 amino acids. CDR1 DFQATT and CDR2 SNEGSKA come from the germline V gene (reference sequence). Trimming removed 4 bases from V and 2 bases from J, with 14 bases in between. In DNA, the CDR3 is TGCAGTGCTACCCAAATTATTTCAAACACTGAAGCTTTCTTT. This translates into CSATQIISNTEAFF.

This clonotype was seen ten or more times. The chain is built from TRBV18 and TRBJ2-3; D assignment may be TRBD1 or TRBD2 (5 bases each). Judging by the DNA end, TRBJ2-5 fits better; the J call may be wrong. CDR1 is KGHSH and CDR2 is LQKENI in the germline V gene. This CDR3 spans 12 amino acids. CDR3 amino acids: CASSPPGDTQYF. The CDR3 DNA is TGTGCCAGCTCACCACCAGGGGACACCCAGTACTTC.

This clonotype was seen a handful of times. CDR3 sequence (DNA): TGTGCCAGTAGCCCTCGGACCTATGGCTACACCTTC. It encodes CASSPRTYGYTF. The chain is built from TRBV19 and TRBJ1-2; no clear D. This CDR3 is 12 amino acids long. The V and J ends lost 6 bases and 4 bases respectively, with 9 bases between them. In germline, CDR1 is LNHDA, CDR2 SQIVND (reference sequence). The full variable domain, with the rest looked up from reference TRBV19 and TRBJ1-2, is DGGITQSPKYLFRKEGQNVTLSCEQNLNHDAMYWYRQDPGQGLRLIYYSQIVNDFQKGDIAEGYSVSREKKESFPLTVTSAQKNPTAFYLCASSPRTYGYTFGSGTRLTVV.

The chain combines TRBV20-1 with TRBJ1-3, with D possibly being TRBD1 (5 bases). Trimming removed 7 bases at V and 3 bases at J, with 10 bases between. There are 12 residues in the CDR3. From germline, CDR1 is DFQATT and CDR2 SNEGSKA (reference sequence). The CDR3 region has the DNA TGCAGTGTCGACGGGGGTGGAAACACCATATATTTT. Its protein product is CSVDGGGNTIYF.

The chain has TRBV4-1 and TRBJ2-7; a possible D gene is TRBD2 (5 bases). The CDR3 contains 17 residues. The V gene lost 1 base and the J gene lost 4 bases, with 20 bases spanning the gap. Germline assignment: CDR1 MGHRA and CDR2 YSYEKL. The CDR3 loop reads CASSQGEVGLSLYEQYF. Written as DNA, the CDR3 is TGCGCCAGCAGCCAAGGGGAAGTCGGACTCAGCTTATACGAGCAGTACTTC.